Following are 19 T cell receptor beta chains from one sample sequenced in a study of OX40 agonist ivuxolimab in advanced cancers. Assay used: immunoSEQ multiplex PCR; TCRdb lists only in-frame clones, some missing. The repertoire holds 70,000 or so clones, with about 89% as singletons. Sequenced material: CD4+ or CD8+ T cells sorted from blood, taken in a trial of the OX40 agonist ivuxolimab. The receptors here all came from an adult with an advanced solid tumor such as melanoma, head and neck, liver or kidney cancer.

The chain is built from TRBV9 and TRBJ2-1; TRBD2 aligns across 15 bases. V gave up 3 bases and J gave up 5 bases; unmatched junction bases: 3. The CDR3 is made up of 16 amino acids. Germline V lookup: CDR1 SGDLS, CDR2 YYNGEE. CDR3 protein: CASSGTSGGADNEQFF. DNA of the CDR3: TGTGCCAGCAGCGGGACTAGCGGGGGGGCTGACAATGAGCAGTTCTTC. The entire variable domain, with the rest obtained from reference TRBV9 and TRBJ2-1, is as follows: DSGVTQTPKHLITATGQRVTLRCSPRSGDLSVYWYQQSLDQGLQFLIQYYNGEERAKGNILERFSAQQFPDLHSELNLSSLELGDSALYFCASSGTSGGADNEQFFGPGTRLTVL.

This chain links TRBV28 with TRBJ1-2; TRBD1 is a possible D gene (6 bases). This CDR3 contains 11 residues. Looked up from germline, CDR1 is MDHEN and CDR2 is SYDVKM. The ends were cut back, 6 bases at V and 8 bases at J, with 10 bases in the middle. The CDR3 nucleotides are TGTGCCAGCAGCCGAGGGGGGGGCTACACCTTC. This encodes CASSRGGGYTF.

The CDR3 is CASSVRTSGTSISGGANVLTF. DNA of the CDR3: TGTGCCAGCAGCGTAAGAACTAGCGGGACTTCAATTTCTGGTGGGGCCAACGTCCTGACTTTC. The chain employs TRBV9 and TRBJ2-6; 10 bases map to TRBD2. The ends lost 1 base at V and 3 bases at J; junction bases unmatched: 16. CDR1 and CDR2 (germline): SGDLS, YYNGEE. The CDR3 is made up of 21 amino acids.

This chain links TRBV9 with TRBJ2-5; 7 nucleotides match TRBD2. Germline CDR1 is SGDLS and CDR2 is YYNGEE. V dropped 0 bases and J dropped 4; count of bases not matched to a gene: 6. The CDR3 covers 15 residues. DNA of the CDR3: TGTGCCAGCAGCGTAGGCGGGGGAGCGTCAGAGACCCAGTACTTC. It encodes CASSVGGGASETQYF.

The V gene is TRBV29-1, the J gene TRBJ2-1; D is perhaps TRBD2 (6 bases). Germline-derived CDR1 and CDR2 are SQVTM and ANQGSEA. The CDR3 has 12 amino acids. Trimming stripped 7 bases from V and 7 bases from J, with 14 bases between. The CDR3 here is CSAATSGNEQFF. CDR3 coding DNA: TGCAGCGCCGCGACTAGTGGTAATGAGCAGTTCTTC.

The chain carries TRBV28 and TRBJ1-4; TRBD1 is a possible D gene (6 bases). The CDR3 is made up of 14 amino acids. From germline, CDR1 is MDHEN and CDR2 SYDVKM. V lost 6 bases and J lost 9, with 17 bases in between. CDR3 sequence reads: CASRQQGEVKKLFF. The CDR3 DNA reads as TGTGCCAGCAGACAACAGGGAGAGGTTAAAAAACTGTTTTTT.

This chain connects TRBV28 to TRBJ1-3; the D is unclear. Germline CDR1 is MDHEN and CDR2 is SYDVKM. The CDR3 runs 14 residues. V lost 5 bases and J lost 0, with 8 bases in between. The CDR3 DNA sequence: TGTGCCAGCAGTCTGAGACCCTCTGGAAACACCATATATTTT. This sequence encodes CASSLRPSGNTIYF.

This sequence joins TRBV30 and TRBJ2-6, with 8 nucleotides matching TRBD2. V shed 8 bases, J shed 0 bases, and the junction held 6 bases outside the gene matches. Germline CDR1 and CDR2: GTSNPN and SVGIG (reference sequence). The CDR3 has 15 amino acids. The CDR3 DNA reads as TGTGCCCATACCGGGGGGGGCTCTGGGGCCAACGTCCTGACTTTC. Protein product: CAHTGGGSGANVLTF.

The J gene is TRBJ1-3, the V gene TRBV25-1, with 10 bases lining up with TRBD1. The germline V gene has CDR1 MGHDK and CDR2 SYGVNS. The length of the CDR3 is 17 residues. The ends lost 3 bases at V and 0 bases at J; junction bases unmatched: 5. CDR3 in DNA: TGTGCCAGCAGTGAGCGACAGGGGGCCCGCTCTGGAAACACCATATATTTT. This sequence encodes CASSERQGARSGNTIYF.

A word on this clone: The same CDR3 can be traced to other DNA sequences in this sample. V gene TRBV9 combines with J gene TRBJ2-7; 9 bases are shared with TRBD1. Germline CDR1 and CDR2: SGDLS and YYNGEE. The CDR3 sequence is 14 residues long. Trimming removed 2 bases from V and 2 bases from J; junction bases left unmatched: 2. CDR3 residues: CASSVGQGTYEQYF. DNA for the CDR3: TGTGCCAGCAGCGTTGGACAGGGGACCTACGAGCAGTACTTC. Looking up the rest from reference TRBV9 and TRBJ2-7 gives the full variable domain: DSGVTQTPKHLITATGQRVTLRCSPRSGDLSVYWYQQSLDQGLQFLIQYYNGEERAKGNILERFSAQQFPDLHSELNLSSLELGDSALYFCASSVGQGTYEQYFGPGTRLTVT.

The chain couples TRBV18 to TRBJ1-5; 12 positions match TRBD1. The germline gives CDR1 KGHSH, CDR2 LQKENI. The ends lost 3 bases at V and 7 bases at J; junction bases unmatched: 7. The CDR3 loop spans 16 amino acids. The CDR3 nucleotides read TGTGCCAGCTCACCCGGGACAGGGGGCGCAGGGCAGCCCCAGCATTTT. This sequence encodes CASSPGTGGAGQPQHF.

The rearrangement links TRBV7-6 to TRBJ2-7, with TRBD1 identical over 10 bases. V trimming: 5 bases; J trimming: 2 bases; junction bases outside the gene matches: 15. The length of the CDR3 is 18 residues. Looked up from germline, CDR1 is SGHVS and CDR2 is FNYEAQ. The CDR3 reads CASSAPARTGGIPYEQYF. CDR3 in DNA: TGTGCCAGCAGCGCACCGGCCCGGACAGGGGGAATTCCCTACGAGCAGTACTTC. The variable domain in full, with the rest retrieved from reference TRBV7-6 and TRBJ2-7, is GAGVSQSPRYKVTKRGQDVALRCDPISGHVSLYWYRQALGQGPEFLTYFNYEAQQDKSGLPNDRFSAERPEGSISTLTIQRTEQRDSAMYRCASSAPARTGGIPYEQYFGPGTRLTVT.

V usage is TRBV4-3 and J usage is TRBJ1-4; no definite D call. The CDR3 covers 15 residues. Germline-derived CDR1 and CDR2 are LGHNA and YSLEER. The V end was cut by 0 bases, the J end by 4 bases, with 9 bases between. CDR3 DNA sequence: TGCGCCAGCAGCCAAGATTACGCTTTTAATGAAAAACTGTTTTTT. As protein: CASSQDYAFNEKLFF.

J is TRBJ2-5 and V is TRBV11-2; D unclear. The germline V gene encodes CDR1 SGHAT and CDR2 FQNNGV. V was pared by 4 bases and J by 5 bases, with 20 bases between. This CDR3 has 16 residues. For the CDR3, the DNA is TGTGCCAGCAGCTCCCCCGGGCCCCTTGGAGCGGAGACCCAGTACTTC. This gives the protein CASSSPGPLGAETQYF.

V is TRBV6-5 and J is TRBJ2-1; 7 positions match TRBD1. The CDR3 is made up of 14 amino acids. CDR1 MNHEY and CDR2 SVGAGI come from the germline V gene. After removal of 5 bases from V and 8 bases from J, the junction contained 9 bases not matched to a gene. The CDR3 region has the DNA TGTGCCAGCAGTCGACAGGGCCCATCCGATGAGCAGTTCTTC. Its translation: CASSRQGPSDEQFF.

The gene calls are TRBV6-6 and TRBJ1-1, with D unresolved. This CDR3 has 13 residues. Deletions cut 5 bases from V and 1 base from J, with 8 bases between. Germline-derived CDR1 and CDR2 are MNHNY and SVGAGI (reference sequence). CDR3 in DNA: TGTGCCAGCAGTCTCCCGCCGAACACTGAAGCTTTCTTT. Protein product: CASSLPPNTEAFF.

This sequence joins TRBV7-8 and TRBJ2-3; possible D gene TRBD2, 5 bases. This CDR3 is 16 amino acids long. Between the trimmed V and J ends, which lost 3 bases and 0 bases, there was a span of 13 bases. In germline, CDR1 is SGHVS, CDR2 FQNEAQ. Written as DNA, the CDR3 is TGTGCCAGCAGCTTCATAGGAGGTCGCAGCACAGATACGCAGTATTTT. This translates into CASSFIGGRSTDTQYF.

The chain is built from TRBV5-1 and TRBJ2-1; D unclear. This CDR3 has 15 amino acids. CDR1 SGHRS and CDR2 YFSETQ come from the germline V gene. V lost 4 bases, J lost 0 bases, and 11 bases lay in between. The CDR3 here is CASSLGPSSYNEQFF. The CDR3 coding sequence is TGCGCCAGCAGCCTAGGACCGAGCTCCTACAATGAGCAGTTCTTC.

The chain's CDR3 is CAWSVGENTEAFF. The CDR3, as DNA: TGTGCCTGGAGTGTGGGGGAGAACACTGAAGCTTTCTTT. The chain combines TRBV30 with TRBJ1-1; TRBD1 might be the D (5 bases). Trimming pared 0 bases from V and 1 base from J, leaving 6 bases between. The CDR3 consists of 13 residues. Germline V gene data show CDR1 as GTSNPN and CDR2 as SVGIG (reference sequence).